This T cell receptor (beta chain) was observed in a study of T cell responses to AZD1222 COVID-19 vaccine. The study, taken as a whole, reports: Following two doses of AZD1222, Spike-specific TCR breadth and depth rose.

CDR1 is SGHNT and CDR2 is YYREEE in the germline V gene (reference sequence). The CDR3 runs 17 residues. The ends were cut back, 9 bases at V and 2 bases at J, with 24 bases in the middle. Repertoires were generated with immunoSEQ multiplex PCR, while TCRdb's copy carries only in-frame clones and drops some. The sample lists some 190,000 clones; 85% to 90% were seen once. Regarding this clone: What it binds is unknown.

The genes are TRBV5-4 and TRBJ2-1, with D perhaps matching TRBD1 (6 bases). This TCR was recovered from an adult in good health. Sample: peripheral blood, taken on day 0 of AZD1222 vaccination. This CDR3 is CATVRTGGLKPYNEQFF. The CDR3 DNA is TGTGCCACCGTACGAACTGGGGGCTTAAAACCCTACAATGAGCAGTTCTTC.